This TCR beta chain was captured by sequencing in a study of blood T cell repertoires in COVID-19. Turning to the study itself: T cells, B-cell-depleted T cells, or PBMCs supplied cDNA or gDNA.

Germline trimming cut 5 bases from V and 8 bases from J; bases unmatched to any gene: 12. The CDR3 covers 15 residues. The germline V gene encodes CDR1 LNHDA and CDR2 SQIVND (reference sequence). Source study methods: How many nucleated cells were present was estimated from reference gene primer amplification. Using immunoSEQ multiplex PCR, the repertoire was profiled, and TCRdb retains in-frame clones only, with some absent. That table is the source of V, J and clone size, and D and trimming were worked out from the DNA. The table shows tens of thousands of clones, with roughly 83% occurring only once.

The sample was peripheral blood. The chain is built from TRBV19 and TRBJ1-2; 9 positions agree with TRBD1. This TCR derives from a human donor with acute or convalescent COVID-19. The donor label of this sample is uncertain. Here the CDR3 DNA reads TGTGCCAGTAGTTTCAAGGGGACAGGGAGATACGGCTACACCTTC. Its protein is CASSFKGTGRYGYTF.